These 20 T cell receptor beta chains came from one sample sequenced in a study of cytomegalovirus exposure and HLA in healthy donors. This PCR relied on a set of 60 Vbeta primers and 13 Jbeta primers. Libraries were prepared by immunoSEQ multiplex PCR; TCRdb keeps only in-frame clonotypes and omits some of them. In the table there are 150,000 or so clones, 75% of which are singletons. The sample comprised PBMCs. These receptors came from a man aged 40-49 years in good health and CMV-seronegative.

CDR3 in amino acids: CASSLGRDYQETQYF. CDR3 sequence (DNA): TGTGCCAGCAGCTTAGGCAGGGACTACCAAGAGACCCAGTACTTC. V gene TRBV7-3 combines with J gene TRBJ2-5; a possible D gene is TRBD2 (6 bases). CDR3 length: 15 residues. Germline V gene lookup returns CDR1 SGHTA and CDR2 FQGTGA. V lost 2 bases and J lost 0, with 10 bases in between. The whole variable domain, filled in from reference TRBV7-3 and TRBJ2-5, reads GAGVSQTPSNKVTEKGKYVELRCDPISGHTALYWYRQSLGQGPEFLIYFQGTGAADDSGLPNDRFFAVRPEGSVSTLKIQRTERGDSAVYLCASSLGRDYQETQYFGPGTRLLVL.

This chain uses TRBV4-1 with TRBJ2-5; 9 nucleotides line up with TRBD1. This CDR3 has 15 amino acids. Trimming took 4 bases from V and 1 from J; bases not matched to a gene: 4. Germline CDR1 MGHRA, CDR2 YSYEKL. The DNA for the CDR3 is TGCGCCAGCAGCCTCCGGGACAGGGTCCAAGAGACCCAGTACTTC. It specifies CASSLRDRVQETQYF.

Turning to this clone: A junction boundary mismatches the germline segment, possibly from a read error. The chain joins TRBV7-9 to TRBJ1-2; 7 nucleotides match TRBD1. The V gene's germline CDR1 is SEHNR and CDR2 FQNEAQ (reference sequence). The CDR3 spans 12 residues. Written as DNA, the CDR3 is TGTTCCAGCAGCTCGACAGGGACGGGCTACACCTTC. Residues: CSSSSTGTGYTF.

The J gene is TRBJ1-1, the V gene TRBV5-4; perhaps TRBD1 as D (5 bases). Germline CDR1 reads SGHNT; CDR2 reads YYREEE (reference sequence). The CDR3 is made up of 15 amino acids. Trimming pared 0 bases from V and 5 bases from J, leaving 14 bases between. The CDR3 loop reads CASSLGLGQGTEAFF. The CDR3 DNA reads TGTGCCAGCAGCTTGGGGCTCGGGCAGGGAACTGAAGCTTTCTTT.

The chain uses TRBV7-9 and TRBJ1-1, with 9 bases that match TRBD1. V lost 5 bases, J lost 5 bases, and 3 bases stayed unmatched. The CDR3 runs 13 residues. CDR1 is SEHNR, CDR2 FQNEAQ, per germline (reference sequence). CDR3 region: CASSEDRGTEAFF. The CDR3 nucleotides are TGTGCCAGCAGCGAGGACAGGGGAACTGAAGCTTTCTTT. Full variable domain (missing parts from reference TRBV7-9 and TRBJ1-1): DTGVSQNPRHKITKRGQNVTFRCDPISEHNRLYWYRQTLGQGPEFLTYFQNEAQLEKSRLLSDRFSAERPKGSFSTLEIQRTEQGDSAMYLCASSEDRGTEAFFGQGTRLTVV.

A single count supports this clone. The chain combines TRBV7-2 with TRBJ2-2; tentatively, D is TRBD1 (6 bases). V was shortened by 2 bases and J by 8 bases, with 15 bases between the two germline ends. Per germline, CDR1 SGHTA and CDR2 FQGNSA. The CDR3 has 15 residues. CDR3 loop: CASSLRGTFEGELFF. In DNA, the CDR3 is TGTGCCAGCAGCTTAAGGGGGACCTTCGAGGGGGAGCTGTTTTTT. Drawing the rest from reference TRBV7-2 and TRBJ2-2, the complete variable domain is GAGVSQSPSNKVTEKGKDVELRCDPISGHTALYWYRQSLGQGLEFLIYFQGNSAPDKSGLPSDRFSAERTGGSVSTLTIQRTQQEDSAVYLCASSLRGTFEGELFFGEGSRLTVL.

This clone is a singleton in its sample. CDR3 DNA sequence: TGTGCCAGCAGTGGACAGGGGATTTGGTATGGCTACACCTTC. This codes for CASSGQGIWYGYTF. The chain has TRBV2 and TRBJ1-2; 8 bases line up with TRBD1. Trimming at V came to 4 bases and at J to 5 bases, leaving 6 bases not matched to a gene. The CDR3 runs to 14 residues. Looked up from germline, CDR1 is SNHLY and CDR2 is FYNNEI.

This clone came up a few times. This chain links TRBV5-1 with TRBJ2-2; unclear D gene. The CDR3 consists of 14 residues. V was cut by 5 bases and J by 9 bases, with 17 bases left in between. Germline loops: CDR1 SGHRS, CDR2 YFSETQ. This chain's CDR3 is CASRGWATPWELFF. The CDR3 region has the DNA TGCGCCAGCAGAGGTTGGGCCACCCCCTGGGAGCTGTTTTTT.

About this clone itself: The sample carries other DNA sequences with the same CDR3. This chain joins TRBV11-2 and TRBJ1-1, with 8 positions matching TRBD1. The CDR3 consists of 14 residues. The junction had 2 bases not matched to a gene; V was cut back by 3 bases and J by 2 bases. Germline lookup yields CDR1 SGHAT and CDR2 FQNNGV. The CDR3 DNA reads TGTGCCAGCAGCTTGGGACAGGCCAACACTGAAGCTTTCTTT. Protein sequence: CASSLGQANTEAFF.

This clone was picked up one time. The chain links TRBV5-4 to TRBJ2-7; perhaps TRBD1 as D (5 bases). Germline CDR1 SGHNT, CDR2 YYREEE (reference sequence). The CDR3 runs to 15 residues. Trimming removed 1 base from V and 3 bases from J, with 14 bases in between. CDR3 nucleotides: TGTGCCAGCAGCTTGAAATCGGCAGGGCTCTACGAGCAGTACTTC. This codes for CASSLKSAGLYEQYF.

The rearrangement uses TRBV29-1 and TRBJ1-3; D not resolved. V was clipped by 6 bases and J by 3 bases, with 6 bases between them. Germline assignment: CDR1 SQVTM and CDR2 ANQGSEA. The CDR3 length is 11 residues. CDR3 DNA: TGCAGCGTACTGGTTGGAAACACCATATATTTT. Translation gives CSVLVGNTIYF. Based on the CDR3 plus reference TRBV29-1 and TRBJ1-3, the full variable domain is SAVISQKPSRDICQRGTSLTIQCQVDSQVTMMFWYRQQPGQSLTLIATANQGSEATYESGFVIDKFPISRPNLTFSTLTVSNMSPEDSSIYLCSVLVGNTIYFGEGSWLTVV.

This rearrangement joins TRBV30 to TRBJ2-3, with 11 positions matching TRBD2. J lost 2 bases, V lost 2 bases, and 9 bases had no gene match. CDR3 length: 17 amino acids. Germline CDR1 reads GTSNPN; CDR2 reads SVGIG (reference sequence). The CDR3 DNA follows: TGTGCCTGGAGTCTGTTGGCTAGCGGGGGGCCCACAGATACGCAGTATTTT. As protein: CAWSLLASGGPTDTQYF.

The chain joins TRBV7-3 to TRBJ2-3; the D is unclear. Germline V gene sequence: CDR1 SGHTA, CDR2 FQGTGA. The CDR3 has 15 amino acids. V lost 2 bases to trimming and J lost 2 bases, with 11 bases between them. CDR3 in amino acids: CASSLEALSTDTQYF. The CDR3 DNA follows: TGTGCCAGCAGCTTAGAAGCACTTTCCACAGATACGCAGTATTTT. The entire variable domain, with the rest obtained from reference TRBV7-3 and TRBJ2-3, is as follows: GAGVSQTPSNKVTEKGKYVELRCDPISGHTALYWYRQSLGQGPEFLIYFQGTGAADDSGLPNDRFFAVRPEGSVSTLKIQRTERGDSAVYLCASSLEALSTDTQYFGPGTRLTVL.

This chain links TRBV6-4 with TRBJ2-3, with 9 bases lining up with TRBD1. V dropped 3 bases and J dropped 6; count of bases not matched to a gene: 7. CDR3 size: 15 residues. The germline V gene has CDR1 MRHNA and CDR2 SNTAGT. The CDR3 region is CASSETGGFIDTQYF. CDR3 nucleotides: TGTGCCAGCAGTGAAACAGGGGGCTTTATTGATACGCAGTATTTT.

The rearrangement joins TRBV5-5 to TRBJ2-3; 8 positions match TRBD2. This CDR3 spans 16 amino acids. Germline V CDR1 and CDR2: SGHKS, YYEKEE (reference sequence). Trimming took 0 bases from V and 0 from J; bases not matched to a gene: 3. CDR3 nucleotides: TGTGCCAGCAGCTTGGGGTCTAGCGGGAGCACAGATACGCAGTATTTT. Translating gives CASSLGSSGSTDTQYF.

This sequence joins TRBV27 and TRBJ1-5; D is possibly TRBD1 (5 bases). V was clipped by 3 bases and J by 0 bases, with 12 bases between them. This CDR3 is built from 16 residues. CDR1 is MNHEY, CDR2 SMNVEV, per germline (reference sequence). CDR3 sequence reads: CASSFGSGGSNQPQHF. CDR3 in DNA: TGTGCCAGCAGTTTCGGGAGTGGGGGTAGCAATCAGCCCCAGCATTTT.

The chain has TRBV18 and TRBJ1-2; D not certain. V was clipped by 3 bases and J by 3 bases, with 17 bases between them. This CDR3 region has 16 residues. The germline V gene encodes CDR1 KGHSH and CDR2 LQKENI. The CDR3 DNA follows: TGTGCCAGCTCACCCCTTGGCGCGGGGAAGGACTATGGCTACACCTTC. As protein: CASSPLGAGKDYGYTF.

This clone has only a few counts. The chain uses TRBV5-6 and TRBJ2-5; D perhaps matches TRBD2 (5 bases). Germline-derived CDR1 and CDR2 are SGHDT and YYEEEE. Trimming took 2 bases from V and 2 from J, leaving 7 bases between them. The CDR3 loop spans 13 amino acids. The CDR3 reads CASSLGSQETQYF. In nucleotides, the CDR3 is TGTGCCAGCAGCTTAGGGAGTCAAGAGACCCAGTACTTC.

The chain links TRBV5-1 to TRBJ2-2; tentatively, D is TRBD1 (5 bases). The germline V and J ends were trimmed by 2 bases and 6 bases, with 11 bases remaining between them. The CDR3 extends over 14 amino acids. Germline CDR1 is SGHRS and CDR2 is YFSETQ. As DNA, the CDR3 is TGCGCCAGCAGCTTACTTCAGGGTTCCGGGGAGCTGTTTTTT. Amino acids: CASSLLQGSGELFF.

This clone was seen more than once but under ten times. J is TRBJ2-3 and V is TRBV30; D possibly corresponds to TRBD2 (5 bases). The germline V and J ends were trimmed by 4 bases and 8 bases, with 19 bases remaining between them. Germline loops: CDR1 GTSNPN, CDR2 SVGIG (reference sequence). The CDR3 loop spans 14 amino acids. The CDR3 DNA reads TGTGCCTGGACGCAACTAACTAGTCACGGTACGCAGTATTTT. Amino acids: CAWTQLTSHGTQYF.